The 26 T cell receptor beta chains reported below all come from one sample, sequenced in a study of radiation and T cells in renal cell carcinoma. Time point indicated: blood 2 weeks post-SBRT. The sample's treatment: 15 Gy SBRT to primary tumor, nephrectomy 4 weeks later. The protocol was immunoSEQ multiplex PCR, while the TCRdb copy is restricted to in-frame clones and leaves out a portion. The table records roughly 28,000 clones, 81% of them present only once. The source was blood, collected from a patient whose treatment included radiotherapy and nephrectomy. Receptor source: a man between 60 and 75 years old with renal cell carcinoma.

This clone has just one count. This chain joins TRBV15 and TRBJ1-5; possibly TRBD1 for D (6 bases). V was trimmed by 0 bases and J by 5 bases, leaving 11 bases between them. The CDR3 has 15 residues. The germline V gene has CDR1 LNHNV and CDR2 YYDKDF (reference sequence). CDR3 in DNA: TGTGCCACCAGCAGAGATGGACAGTGGGATCAGCCCCAGCATTTT. Translating it yields CATSRDGQWDQPQHF.

This clone showed up just a few times. The rearrangement links TRBV7-2 to TRBJ2-2; no clear D. Germline V lookup: CDR1 SGHTA, CDR2 FQGNSA. The CDR3 has 13 residues. V dropped 1 base and J dropped 6 bases, with 6 bases sitting between them. The CDR3, as DNA: TGTGCCAGCAGCTTAGTAAGCTCCGGGGAGCTGTTTTTT. Its protein product is CASSLVSSGELFF.

As to this clone: Because the CDR3 is missing its conserved closing phenylalanine or tryptophan, this is likely a read error. The DNA is left out, because the CDR3 cannot be placed on it with certainty; the CDR3 is given as TCRdb lists it. This chain links TRBV25-1 with TRBJ1-1. The CDR3 numbers 17 amino acids, ends counted. The V gene's germline CDR1 is MGHDK and CDR2 SYGVNS. The CDR3 reads CASSDGFKVRDSELKLS.

Concerning this clone: Other DNA sequences in the sample encode the same CDR3. This chain connects TRBV18 to TRBJ2-3; no clear D. CDR3 length: 15 residues. Germline CDR1 KGHSH, CDR2 LQKENI. Trimming pared 1 base from V and 3 bases from J, leaving 11 bases between. The CDR3 DNA is TGTGCCAGCTCACCACTTCAGGCGCGGACAGATACGCAGTATTTT. This codes for CASSPLQARTDTQYF.

The chain is built from TRBV18 and TRBJ2-7; D is possibly TRBD1 (8 bases). CDR3 length: 17 residues. Trimming removed 0 bases from V and 4 bases from J, with 19 bases in between. Per the germline V gene, CDR1 is KGHSH and CDR2 is LQKENI. CDR3 bases: TGTGCCAGCTCACCACCCGGACAGGGAGGGACAGTATACGAGCAGTACTTC. Residues: CASSPPGQGGTVYEQYF.

This clone was observed at least ten times. V and J are TRBV7-9 and TRBJ2-7, with 8 positions matching TRBD1. The V gene end was trimmed by 5 bases and the J gene end by 7 bases; junction bases not matched to a gene: 13. CDR1 and CDR2 from the germline V gene are SEHNR and FQNEAQ (reference sequence). This CDR3 is built from 15 residues. The CDR3 reads CASSPSPGGPWEQYF. In DNA form, the CDR3 reads TGTGCCAGCAGCCCGAGCCCAGGGGGCCCCTGGGAGCAGTACTTC.

This clone was counted a few times. This chain uses TRBV5-1 with TRBJ2-3; 7 positions match TRBD2. The CDR3 spans 14 residues. Germline CDR1 reads SGHRS; CDR2 reads YFSETQ. V shed 7 bases and J 0 bases; nucleotides not matched to a gene: 5. CDR3 sequence reads: CASLRGGSTDTQYF. The CDR3 nucleotides read TGCGCCAGCCTCCGGGGAGGGAGCACAGATACGCAGTATTTT.

V usage is TRBV6-6 and J usage is TRBJ1-4; perhaps TRBD1 as D (5 bases). Trimming left V 6 bases short and J 6 bases short, with 14 bases between. The germline V gene encodes CDR1 MNHNY and CDR2 SVGAGI (reference sequence). The CDR3 sequence is 14 residues long. The CDR3 is CASSTQGGYEKLFF. CDR3 nucleotide sequence: TGTGCCAGCAGCACTCAGGGAGGATATGAAAAACTGTTTTTT.

The genes are TRBV9 and TRBJ2-1, with 11 bases matching TRBD2. Germline CDR1 SGDLS, CDR2 YYNGEE. This CDR3 contains 15 residues. V shed 4 bases, J shed 7 bases, and the junction held 7 bases outside the gene matches. The CDR3 loop is CASSPRTSGRNEQFF. CDR3 sequence (DNA): TGTGCCAGCAGCCCGCGAACTAGCGGGAGAAATGAGCAGTTCTTC. The variable domain in full, with the rest retrieved from reference TRBV9 and TRBJ2-1, is DSGVTQTPKHLITATGQRVTLRCSPRSGDLSVYWYQQSLDQGLQFLIQYYNGEERAKGNILERFSAQQFPDLHSELNLSSLELGDSALYFCASSPRTSGRNEQFFGPGTRLTVL.

This chain joins TRBV7-6 and TRBJ2-5, with D unclear. With 1 base removed from V and 6 bases from J, the gap between germline ends came to 0 bases. The CDR3 is 10 amino acids. Germline V gene data show CDR1 as SGHVS and CDR2 as FNYEAQ. This CDR3 is CASSLETQYF. In DNA form, the CDR3 reads TGTGCCAGCAGCTTAGAGACCCAGTACTTC.

This sequence joins TRBV27 and TRBJ2-7; D might be TRBD1 (6 bases). Trimming pared 4 bases from V and 2 bases from J, leaving 9 bases between. The CDR3 has 13 residues. The germline CDR1 and CDR2 sequences are MNHEY and SMNVEV (reference sequence). CDR3 coding DNA: TGTGCCAGCAGTTGGGACATCGCCTACGAGCAGTACTTC. Its protein is CASSWDIAYEQYF.

The rearrangement uses TRBV6-1 and TRBJ2-7, with D tentatively TRBD1 (5 bases). The germline V gene has CDR1 MNHNS and CDR2 SASEGT. This CDR3 has 13 amino acids. Trimming took off 7 bases at V and 4 bases at J, with 14 bases between the two ends. Written as DNA, the CDR3 is TGTGCCAGCAATAGGGGCTCAAGATACGAGCAGTACTTC. Amino acid sequence: CASNRGSRYEQYF.

V gene TRBV19 combines with J gene TRBJ1-2, with D maybe TRBD1 (6 bases). Germline assignment: CDR1 LNHDA and CDR2 SQIVND (reference sequence). The CDR3 has 15 residues. Deletions cut 10 bases from V and 4 bases from J, with 22 bases between. The CDR3 region has the DNA TGTGCCACCTCGACAGGTTCCTATCCTTCCTATGGCTACACCTTC. Its translation: CATSTGSYPSYGYTF.

The chain couples TRBV6-5 to TRBJ2-5, with 7 bases matching TRBD2. V trimming: 0 bases; J trimming: 2 bases; junction bases outside the gene matches: 3. Germline values: CDR1 MNHEY, CDR2 SVGAGI. This CDR3 is built from 15 residues. CDR3 region: CASSYSSGGQETQYF. As DNA, the CDR3 is TGTGCCAGCAGTTACTCGTCGGGGGGTCAAGAGACCCAGTACTTC.

This chain joins TRBV9 and TRBJ1-1; TRBD1 might be the D (6 bases). Trimming stripped 1 base from V and 0 bases from J, with 10 bases between. The CDR3 length is 15 residues. Germline CDR1 SGDLS, CDR2 YYNGEE. CDR3 residues: CASSVRGNMNTEAFF. In DNA form, the CDR3 reads TGTGCCAGCAGCGTAAGGGGGAACATGAACACTGAAGCTTTCTTT.

V is TRBV30 and J is TRBJ2-5; TRBD2 might be the D (5 bases). The V end lost 2 bases, the J end lost 2 bases, and 15 bases lay between the germline ends. The germline CDR1 and CDR2 sequences are GTSNPN and SVGIG (reference sequence). The length of the CDR3 is 15 residues. CDR3 coding DNA: TGTGCCTGGAGTCACCGGAGGAAAGCTCAAGAGACCCAGTACTTC. It yields the protein CAWSHRRKAQETQYF. The whole variable domain, remainder taken from reference TRBV30 and TRBJ2-5, is SQTIHQWPATLVQPVGSPLSLECTVEGTSNPNLYWYRQAAGRGLQLLFYSVGIGQISSEVPQNLSASRPQDRQFILSSKKLLLSDSGFYLCAWSHRRKAQETQYFGPGTRLLVL.

Only a few counts were recorded for this clone. The chain recombines TRBV11-3 with TRBJ2-2; D is perhaps TRBD2 (5 bases). This CDR3 comprises 14 residues. With 1 base removed from V and 3 bases from J, the gap between germline ends came to 6 bases. Germline values: CDR1 SGHNT, CDR2 YENEEA. CDR3: CASSLGGDTGELFF. The CDR3 nucleotides read TGTGCCAGCAGCTTAGGGGGAGACACCGGGGAGCTGTTTTTT.

This clone was seen a single time. V is TRBV18 and J is TRBJ1-4, with a tentative D call TRBD1 (5 bases). Trimming took 3 bases from V and 8 from J, leaving 10 bases between them. Germline CDR1 reads KGHSH; CDR2 reads LQKENI. The CDR3 loop spans 13 amino acids. CDR3 in DNA: TGTGCCAGCTCACCCGGGACCCAGGAAAAACTGTTTTTT. This gives the protein CASSPGTQEKLFF.

The count of this clone is one. V usage is TRBV4-1 and J usage is TRBJ2-1, with a weak D call TRBD2 (6 bases). Germline-derived CDR1 and CDR2 are MGHRA and YSYEKL. CDR3 length: 17 amino acids. The V gene lost 4 bases and the J gene lost 4 bases, with 20 bases spanning the gap. This CDR3 reads CASSPTGVVGVYNEQFF. The DNA of the CDR3 is TGCGCCAGCAGCCCCACGGGGGTAGTGGGGGTTTACAATGAGCAGTTCTTC.

The chain links TRBV7-2 to TRBJ2-7, with no clear D. V lost 5 bases to trimming and J lost 7 bases, with 9 bases between them. In germline, CDR1 is SGHTA, CDR2 FQGNSA. This CDR3 has 11 amino acids. The CDR3 DNA follows: TGTGCCAGCAGCGGATTAGGAGAGCAGTACTTC. It is translated as CASSGLGEQYF.

This clone was seen just once. The rearrangement joins TRBV19 to TRBJ1-2; 7 nucleotides align to TRBD1. J gave up 4 bases and V 3 bases, and 5 bases lay outside the gene matches. The germline V gene encodes CDR1 LNHDA and CDR2 SQIVND (reference sequence). The CDR3 extends over 14 amino acids. CDR3: CASSIIGGGYGYTF. CDR3 sequence (DNA): TGTGCCAGTAGTATTATAGGGGGCGGCTATGGCTACACCTTC.

This clone was counted once. CDR3: CASSFTGGFDTEAFF. The CDR3 region has the DNA TGTGCCAGCAGCTTCACAGGGGGCTTCGACACTGAAGCTTTCTTT. The rearrangement links TRBV5-5 to TRBJ1-1; 9 bases line up with TRBD1. This CDR3 contains 15 residues. CDR1 is SGHKS and CDR2 is YYEKEE in the germline V gene (reference sequence). V shed 2 bases and J 3 bases; nucleotides not matched to a gene: 5.

This chain links TRBV6-5 with TRBJ2-7; D could derive from TRBD1 or TRBD2 (7 bases each). The CDR3 runs to 14 residues. Germline CDR1 is MNHEY and CDR2 is SVGAGI. The V end was cut by 5 bases, the J end by 3 bases, with 14 bases between. The CDR3 spells CASSRAGQSYEQYF. CDR3 nucleotide sequence: TGTGCCAGCAGTCGAGCGGGACAGAGCTACGAGCAGTACTTC.

The rearrangement uses TRBV30 and TRBJ1-5; TRBD1 matches at 9 bases. Germline CDR1 and CDR2: GTSNPN and SVGIG (reference sequence). Trimming at V came to 4 bases and at J to 6 bases, leaving 7 bases not matched to a gene. The CDR3 is made up of 14 amino acids. The CDR3 sequence: CAWKGQGSTQPQHF. The CDR3 DNA reads as TGTGCCTGGAAGGGACAGGGATCAACTCAGCCCCAGCATTTT.

V is TRBV5-1 and J is TRBJ1-2, with TRBD1 matching over 8 bases. This CDR3 is 16 amino acids long. With 3 bases clipped from V and 2 bases from J, the junction kept 9 bases outside the gene matches. Per germline, CDR1 SGHRS and CDR2 YFSETQ. The CDR3 sequence is CASSSPTGEGNYGYTF. CDR3 sequence (DNA): TGCGCCAGCAGCTCCCCGACAGGGGAAGGAAACTATGGCTACACCTTC. Supplemented by reference TRBV5-1 and TRBJ1-2, the full variable domain reads KAGVTQTPRYLIKTRGQQVTLSCSPISGHRSVSWYQQTPGQGLQFLFEYFSETQRNKGNFPGRFSGRQFSNSRSEMNVSTLELGDSALYLCASSSPTGEGNYGYTFGSGTRLTVV.

Points on this clone: Germline and junction disagree at one end, which may indicate a read error. This chain's CDR3 is CASRLGGRAGNEQFF. CDR3 sequence (DNA): TGTGCCAGCAGATTAGGGGGGAGGGCCGGGAATGAGCAGTTCTTC. V gene TRBV7-2 combines with J gene TRBJ2-1; D possibly corresponds to TRBD2 (7 bases). This CDR3 region has 15 residues. In germline, CDR1 is SGHTA, CDR2 FQGNSA.